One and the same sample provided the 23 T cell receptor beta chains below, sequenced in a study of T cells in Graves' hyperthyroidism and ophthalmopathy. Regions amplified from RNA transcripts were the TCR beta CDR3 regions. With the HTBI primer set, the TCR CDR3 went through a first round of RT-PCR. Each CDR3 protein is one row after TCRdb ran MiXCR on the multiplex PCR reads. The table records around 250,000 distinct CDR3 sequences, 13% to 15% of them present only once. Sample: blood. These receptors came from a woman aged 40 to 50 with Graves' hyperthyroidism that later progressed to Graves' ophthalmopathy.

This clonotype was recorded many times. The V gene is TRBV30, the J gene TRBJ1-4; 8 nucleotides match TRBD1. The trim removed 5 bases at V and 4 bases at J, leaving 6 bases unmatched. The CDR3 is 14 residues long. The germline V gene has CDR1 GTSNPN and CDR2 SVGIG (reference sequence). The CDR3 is CAWSRDRFNEKLFF. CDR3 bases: TGTGCCTGGTCGCGGGACAGGTTTAATGAAAAACTGTTTTTT.

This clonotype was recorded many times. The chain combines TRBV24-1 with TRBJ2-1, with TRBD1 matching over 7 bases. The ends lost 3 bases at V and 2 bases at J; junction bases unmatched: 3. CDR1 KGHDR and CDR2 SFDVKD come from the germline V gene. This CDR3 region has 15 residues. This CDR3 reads CATSDPTGPYNEQFF. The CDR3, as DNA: TGTGCCACCAGTGATCCGACAGGGCCCTACAATGAGCAGTTCTTC.

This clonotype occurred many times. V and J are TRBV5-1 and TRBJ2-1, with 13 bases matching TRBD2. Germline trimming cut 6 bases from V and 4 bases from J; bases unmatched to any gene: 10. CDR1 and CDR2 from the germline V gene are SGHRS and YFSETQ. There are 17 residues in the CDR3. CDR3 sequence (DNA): TGCGCCAGCATTTCCGGGACTAGCGGGGTTGCTTACAATGAGCAGTTCTTC. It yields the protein CASISGTSGVAYNEQFF.

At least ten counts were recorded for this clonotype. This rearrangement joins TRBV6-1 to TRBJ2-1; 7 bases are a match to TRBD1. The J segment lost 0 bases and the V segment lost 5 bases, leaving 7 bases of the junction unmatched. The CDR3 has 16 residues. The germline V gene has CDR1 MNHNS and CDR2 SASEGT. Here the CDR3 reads CASSFTGDLSYNEQFF. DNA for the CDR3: TGTGCCAGCAGTTTTACAGGGGACCTCTCCTACAATGAGCAGTTCTTC.

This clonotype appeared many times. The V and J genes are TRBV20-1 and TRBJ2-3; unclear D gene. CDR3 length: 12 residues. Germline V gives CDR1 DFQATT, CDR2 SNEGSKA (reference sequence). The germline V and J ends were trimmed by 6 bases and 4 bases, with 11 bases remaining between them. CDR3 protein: CSAAEIADTQYF. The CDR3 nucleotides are TGCAGTGCCGCGGAAATCGCAGATACGCAGTATTTT.

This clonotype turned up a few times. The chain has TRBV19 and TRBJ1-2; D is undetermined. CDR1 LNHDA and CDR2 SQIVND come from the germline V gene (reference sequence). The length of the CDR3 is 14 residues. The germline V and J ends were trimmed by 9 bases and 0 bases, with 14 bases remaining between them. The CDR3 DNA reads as TGTGCCAGCGAGGCCGCCCTAACTAACTATGGCTACACCTTC. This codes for CASEAALTNYGYTF.

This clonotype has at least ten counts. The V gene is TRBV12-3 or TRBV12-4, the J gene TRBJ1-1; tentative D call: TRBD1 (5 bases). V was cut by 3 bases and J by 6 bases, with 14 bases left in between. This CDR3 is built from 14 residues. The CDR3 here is CASSFPPGGAEAFF. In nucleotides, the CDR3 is TGTGCCAGCAGTTTCCCCCCGGGGGGGGCTGAAGCTTTCTTT.

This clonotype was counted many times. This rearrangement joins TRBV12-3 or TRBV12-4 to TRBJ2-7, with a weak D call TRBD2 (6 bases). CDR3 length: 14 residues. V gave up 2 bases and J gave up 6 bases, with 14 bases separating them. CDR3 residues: CASSLLANVPEQYF. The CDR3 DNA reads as TGTGCCAGCAGTTTACTAGCGAACGTCCCCGAGCAGTACTTC.

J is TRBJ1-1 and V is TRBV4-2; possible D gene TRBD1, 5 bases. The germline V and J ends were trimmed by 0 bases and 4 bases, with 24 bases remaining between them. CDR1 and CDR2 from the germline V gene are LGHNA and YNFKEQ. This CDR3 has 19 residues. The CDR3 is CASSQERYSGGARSTEAFF. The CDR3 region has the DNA TGTGCCAGCAGCCAAGAAAGGTATAGTGGCGGGGCGAGAAGCACTGAAGCTTTCTTT.

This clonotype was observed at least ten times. CDR3 sequence: CASSERLGSGNTIYF. DNA for the CDR3: TGTGCCAGCAGTGAACGACTAGGGTCTGGAAACACCATATATTTT. The chain uses TRBV2 and TRBJ1-3, with unresolved D. Trimming shortened V by 2 bases and J by 1 base, and 9 bases separated the two germline ends. Germline CDR1 is SNHLY and CDR2 is FYNNEI. The CDR3 runs 15 residues.

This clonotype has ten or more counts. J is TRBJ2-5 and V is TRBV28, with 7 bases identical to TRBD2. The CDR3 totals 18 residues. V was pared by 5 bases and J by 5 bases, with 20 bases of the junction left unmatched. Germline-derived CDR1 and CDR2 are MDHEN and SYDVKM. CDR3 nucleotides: TGTGCCAGCAGTCCTCCCCCAACCCGGCGCGGGAGAGGGGAGACCCAGTACTTC. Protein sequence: CASSPPPTRRGRGETQYF.

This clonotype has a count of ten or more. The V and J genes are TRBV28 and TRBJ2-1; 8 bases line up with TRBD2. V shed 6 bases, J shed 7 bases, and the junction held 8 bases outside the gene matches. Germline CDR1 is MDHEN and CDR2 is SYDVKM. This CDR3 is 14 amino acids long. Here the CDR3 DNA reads TGTGCCAGCAGCTCAAGACTAGCGAGTAATGAGCAGTTCTTC. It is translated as CASSSRLASNEQFF.

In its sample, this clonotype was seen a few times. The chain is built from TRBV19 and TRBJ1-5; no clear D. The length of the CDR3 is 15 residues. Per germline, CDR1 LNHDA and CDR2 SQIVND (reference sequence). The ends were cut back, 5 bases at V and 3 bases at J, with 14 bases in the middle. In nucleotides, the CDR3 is TGTGCCAGTAGTTTAGGTCGCAATAACAATCAGCCCCAGCATTTT. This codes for CASSLGRNNNQPQHF. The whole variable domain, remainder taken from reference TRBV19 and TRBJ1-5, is DGGITQSPKYLFRKEGQNVTLSCEQNLNHDAMYWYRQDPGQGLRLIYYSQIVNDFQKGDIAEGYSVSREKKESFPLTVTSAQKNPTAFYLCASSLGRNNNQPQHFGDGTRLSIL.

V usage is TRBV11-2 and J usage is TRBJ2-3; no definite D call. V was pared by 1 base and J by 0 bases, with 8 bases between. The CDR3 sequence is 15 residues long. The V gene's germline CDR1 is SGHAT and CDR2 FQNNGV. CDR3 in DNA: TGTGCCAGCAGCTTAGCAATCCTGAGCACAGATACGCAGTATTTT. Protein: CASSLAILSTDTQYF.

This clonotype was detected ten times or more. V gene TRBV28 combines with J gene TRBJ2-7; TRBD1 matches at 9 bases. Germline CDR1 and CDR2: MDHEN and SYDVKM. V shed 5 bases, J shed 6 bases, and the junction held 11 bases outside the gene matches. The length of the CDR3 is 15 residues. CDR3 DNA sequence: TGTGCCAGCAGTCTCTCCGGGACAGGGAGGCGCGAGCAGTACTTC. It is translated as CASSLSGTGRREQYF.

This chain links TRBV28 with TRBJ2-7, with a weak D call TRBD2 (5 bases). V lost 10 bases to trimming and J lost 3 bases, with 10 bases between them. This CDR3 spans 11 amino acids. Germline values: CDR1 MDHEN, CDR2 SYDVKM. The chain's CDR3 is CATARGYEQYF. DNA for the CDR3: TGTGCCACTGCCCGGGGCTACGAGCAGTACTTC.

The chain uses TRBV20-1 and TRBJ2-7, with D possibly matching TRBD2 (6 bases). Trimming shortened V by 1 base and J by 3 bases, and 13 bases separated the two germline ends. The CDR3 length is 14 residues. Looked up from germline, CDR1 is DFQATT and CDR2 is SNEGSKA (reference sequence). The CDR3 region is CSARGGRDFYEQYF. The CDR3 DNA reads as TGCAGTGCTAGAGGGGGCAGGGACTTCTACGAGCAGTACTTC.

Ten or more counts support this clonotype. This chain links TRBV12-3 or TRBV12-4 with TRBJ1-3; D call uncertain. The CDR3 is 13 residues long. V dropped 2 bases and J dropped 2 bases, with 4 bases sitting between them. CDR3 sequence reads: CASSLNPGNTIYF. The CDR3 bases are TGTGCCAGCAGTTTAAACCCTGGAAACACCATATATTTT.

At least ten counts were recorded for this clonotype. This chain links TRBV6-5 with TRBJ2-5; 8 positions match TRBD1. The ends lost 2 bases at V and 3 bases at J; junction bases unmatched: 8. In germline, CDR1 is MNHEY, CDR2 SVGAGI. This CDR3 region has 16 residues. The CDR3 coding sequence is TGTGCCAGCAGTTACGGTCAGGGGGCATTTGAAGAGACCCAGTACTTC. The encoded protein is CASSYGQGAFEETQYF.

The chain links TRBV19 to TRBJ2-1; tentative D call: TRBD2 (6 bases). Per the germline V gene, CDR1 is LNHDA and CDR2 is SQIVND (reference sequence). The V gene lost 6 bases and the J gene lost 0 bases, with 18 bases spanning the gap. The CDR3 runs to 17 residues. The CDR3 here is CASRDTSSIFSYNEQFF. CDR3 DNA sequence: TGTGCCAGTAGGGATACTAGCAGTATATTCTCCTACAATGAGCAGTTCTTC.

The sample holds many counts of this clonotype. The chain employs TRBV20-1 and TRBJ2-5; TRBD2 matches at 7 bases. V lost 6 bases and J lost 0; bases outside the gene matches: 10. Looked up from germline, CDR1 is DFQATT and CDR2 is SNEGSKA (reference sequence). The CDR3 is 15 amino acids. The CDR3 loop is CSAGEAGDDQETQYF. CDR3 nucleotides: TGCAGTGCGGGAGAGGCGGGGGACGACCAAGAGACCCAGTACTTC.

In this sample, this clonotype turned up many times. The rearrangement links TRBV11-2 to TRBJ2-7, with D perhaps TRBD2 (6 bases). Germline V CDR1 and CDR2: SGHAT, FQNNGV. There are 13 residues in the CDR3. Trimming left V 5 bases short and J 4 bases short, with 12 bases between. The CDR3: CASSANRGYEQYF. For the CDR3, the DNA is TGTGCCAGCAGCGCGAACCGGGGGTACGAGCAGTACTTC. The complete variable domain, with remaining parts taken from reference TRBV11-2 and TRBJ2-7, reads EAGVAQSPRYKIIEKRQSVAFWCNPISGHATLYWYQQILGQGPKLLIQFQNNGVVDDSQLPKDRFSAERLKGVDSTLKIQPAKLEDSAVYLCASSANRGYEQYFGPGTRLTVT.

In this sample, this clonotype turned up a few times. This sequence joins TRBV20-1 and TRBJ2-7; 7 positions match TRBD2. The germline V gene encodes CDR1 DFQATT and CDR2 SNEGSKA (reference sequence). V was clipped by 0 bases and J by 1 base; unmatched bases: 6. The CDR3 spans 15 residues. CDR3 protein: CSAREVGRGSYEQYF. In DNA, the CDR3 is TGCAGTGCTAGAGAGGTTGGGAGGGGATCCTACGAGCAGTACTTC.